The source of this T cell receptor beta chain is a study of blood T cell repertoires in COVID-19 (dated by TCRdb to the early 2020s). Regarding the complete study: Samples from collaborators originated in the United States, Italy and Spain and spanned both the acute and convalescent phases of COVID-19. The prospective study material was composed of cDNA or gDNA derived from T cells, B-cell-depleted T cells, or PBMCs. The dataset comprised deeply sampled blood TCRbeta repertoires from subjects exposed to, actively infected with, or recovered from COVID-19. The repertoires were made available in a free public database intended to serve as a resource for research on the immune response to SARS-CoV-2. Samples came from the ongoing ImmuneRACE study (first 160 participants) plus 1,254 subjects from 6 global collaborators. A de-identified subject ID, COVID-19 status, age in years and sex were almost always included in the sample metadata. Where available, HLA class I and class II types were obtained from metadata supplied by the sample provider rather than from assay-based typing. General conclusions and limits of the study: Clinical and demographic metadata were provided uncurated, with the amount varying by source and participant.

Another Seattle source contributed samples from volunteer blood donors who had recovered from COVID-19. The collaborating institutions used their own protocols to collect whole blood in K2EDTA tubes. For TCRbeta analysis, collaborators shipped samples as frozen whole blood, isolated PBMCs, or DNA extracted from either of those sample types. Note on this clone: The antigen it binds to is not known. No base-level quality is on record; no much larger clone is a single base apart.

TCRbeta CDR3 regions were amplified from genomic DNA using the immunoSEQ Assay, a bias-controlled multiplex PCR. The authors' analysis ran thus. Within the assay, amplification of reference gene primers was used to estimate how many nucleated cells each sample contained. To quantify the absolute abundance of each unique TCRbeta CDR3 rearrangement, sequence reads were collapsed and filtered. For each sample, productive Simpson clonality was calculated as the square root of Simpson's diversity index over productive rearrangements. TCRdb obtained this table from immuneACCESS and retained in-frame rearrangements with V and J assigned. These tables miss some clones; where compared with another copy, unresolved V genes account for less than half of the shortfall, and the remainder is unexplained. Clone size and V and J calls were adopted from that table, with D and trimming inferred from the DNA. Across this sample there are under 300,000 clones, with approximately 80% seen only once. The top ten hold about 1.4% of the sample.

The specimen sequenced was peripheral blood. The clonotype was recovered from a woman in her forties who had recovered from COVID-19.

CDR3 protein: CASSLEWSVGTGAYEQYF. The DNA reads as follows: TGTGCCAGCAGCTTAGAGTGGTCAGTGGGGACAGGAGCCTACGAGCAGTACTTC. The V gene is TRBV7-8 and the J gene is TRBJ2-7; 8 middle bases align to TRBD1. The germline V end is reduced by 1 base and the J end by 2 bases; junction bases left unmatched: 13. From cysteine to phenylalanine, the CDR3 is 18 amino acids long. Only CDR3 DNA is held: 54 bases, read in frame from base 1. The germline V gene specifies SGHVS as CDR1 and FQNEAQ as CDR2.